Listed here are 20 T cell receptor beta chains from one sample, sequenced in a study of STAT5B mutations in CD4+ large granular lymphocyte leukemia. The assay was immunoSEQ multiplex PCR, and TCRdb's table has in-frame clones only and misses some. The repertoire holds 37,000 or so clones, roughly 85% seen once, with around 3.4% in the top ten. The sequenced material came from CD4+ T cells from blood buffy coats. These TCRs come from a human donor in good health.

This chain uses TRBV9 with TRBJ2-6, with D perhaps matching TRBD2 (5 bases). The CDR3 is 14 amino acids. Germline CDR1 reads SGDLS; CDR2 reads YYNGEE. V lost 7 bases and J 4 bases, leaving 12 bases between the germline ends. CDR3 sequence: CASQRAQGANVLTF. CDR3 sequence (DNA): TGTGCCAGCCAGAGGGCGCAGGGGGCCAACGTCCTGACTTTC.

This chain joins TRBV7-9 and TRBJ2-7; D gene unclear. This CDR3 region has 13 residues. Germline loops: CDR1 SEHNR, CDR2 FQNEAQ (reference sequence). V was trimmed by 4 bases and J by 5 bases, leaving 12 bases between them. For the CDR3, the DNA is TGTGCCAGCAGCTCCTTTTGGGCGCACGAGCAGTACTTC. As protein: CASSSFWAHEQYF.

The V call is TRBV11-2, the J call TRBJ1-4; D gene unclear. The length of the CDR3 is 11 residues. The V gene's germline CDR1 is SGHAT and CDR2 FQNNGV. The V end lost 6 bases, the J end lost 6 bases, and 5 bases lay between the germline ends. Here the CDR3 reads CASSTYEKLFF. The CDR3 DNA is TGTGCCAGCAGTACCTATGAAAAACTGTTTTTT.

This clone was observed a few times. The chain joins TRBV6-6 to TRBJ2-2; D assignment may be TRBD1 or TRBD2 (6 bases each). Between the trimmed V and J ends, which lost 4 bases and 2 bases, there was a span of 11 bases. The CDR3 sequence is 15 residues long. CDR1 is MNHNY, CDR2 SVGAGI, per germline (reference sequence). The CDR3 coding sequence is TGTGCCAGCAGTTTTAGGGGGGCCAACACCGGGGAGCTGTTTTTT. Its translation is CASSFRGANTGELFF.

In DNA, the CDR3 is TGCGCCAGCAGCTTCGGGGGTAGGTTTACTGAAGCTTTCTTT. Its protein product is CASSFGGRFTEAFF. This sequence joins TRBV5-1 and TRBJ1-1, with D perhaps TRBD1 (5 bases). Trimming removed 2 bases from V and 5 bases from J, with 13 bases in between. The CDR3 is made up of 14 amino acids. CDR1 SGHRS and CDR2 YFSETQ come from the germline V gene.

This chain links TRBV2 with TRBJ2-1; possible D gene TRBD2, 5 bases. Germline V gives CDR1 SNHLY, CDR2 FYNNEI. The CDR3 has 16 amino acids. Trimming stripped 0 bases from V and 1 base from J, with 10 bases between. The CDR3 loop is CASSEAQRSSYNEQFF. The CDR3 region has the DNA TGTGCCAGCAGTGAAGCCCAGCGGTCATCCTACAATGAGCAGTTCTTC.

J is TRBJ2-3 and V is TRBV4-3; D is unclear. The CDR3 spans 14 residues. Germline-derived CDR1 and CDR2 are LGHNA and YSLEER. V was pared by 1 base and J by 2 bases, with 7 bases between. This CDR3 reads CASSQVPVTDTQYF. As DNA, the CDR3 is TGCGCCAGCAGCCAAGTCCCAGTCACAGATACGCAGTATTTT.

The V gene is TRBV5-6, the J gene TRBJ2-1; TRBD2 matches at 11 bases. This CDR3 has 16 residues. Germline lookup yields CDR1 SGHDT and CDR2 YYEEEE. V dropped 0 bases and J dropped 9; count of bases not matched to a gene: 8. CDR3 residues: CASSLEVAGGPVEQFF. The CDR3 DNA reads TGTGCCAGCAGCTTGGAGGTAGCGGGAGGGCCGGTTGAGCAGTTCTTC.

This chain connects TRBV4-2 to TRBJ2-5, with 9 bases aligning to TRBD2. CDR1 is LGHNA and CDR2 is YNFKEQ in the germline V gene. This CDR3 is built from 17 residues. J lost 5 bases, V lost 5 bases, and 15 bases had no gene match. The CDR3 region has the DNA TGTGCCAGCAGCGCTGGGGCGGGAGGGCCTTCCAGGGAGACCCAGTACTTC. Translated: CASSAGAGGPSRETQYF.

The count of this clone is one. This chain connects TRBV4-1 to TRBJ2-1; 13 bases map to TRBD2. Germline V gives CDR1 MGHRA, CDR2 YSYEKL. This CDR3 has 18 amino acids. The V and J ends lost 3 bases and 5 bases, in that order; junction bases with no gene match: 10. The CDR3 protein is CASSQLLAGGPIDNEQFF. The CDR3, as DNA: TGCGCCAGCAGCCAGCTACTAGCGGGAGGGCCCATTGACAATGAGCAGTTCTTC.

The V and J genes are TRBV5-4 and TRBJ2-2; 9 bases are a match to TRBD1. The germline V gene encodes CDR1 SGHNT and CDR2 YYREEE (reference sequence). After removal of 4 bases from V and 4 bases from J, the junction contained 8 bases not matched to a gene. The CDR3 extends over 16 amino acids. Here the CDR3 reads CASSPGTGRTTGELFF. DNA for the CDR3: TGTGCCAGCAGCCCCGGGACAGGGAGGACCACCGGGGAGCTGTTTTTT.

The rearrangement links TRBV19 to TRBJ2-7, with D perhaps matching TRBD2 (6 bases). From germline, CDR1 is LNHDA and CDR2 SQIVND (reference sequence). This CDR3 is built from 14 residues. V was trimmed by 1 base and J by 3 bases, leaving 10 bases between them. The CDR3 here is CASSIGTKGYEQYF. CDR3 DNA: TGTGCCAGTAGTATAGGGACTAAAGGCTACGAGCAGTACTTC.

This CDR3 reads CASSLQSIYGYTF. The CDR3 coding sequence is TGTGCCAGCAGCCTACAGAGCATCTATGGCTACACCTTC. The chain uses TRBV6-6 and TRBJ1-2; D unresolved. The CDR3 extends over 13 amino acids. Germline V gives CDR1 MNHNY, CDR2 SVGAGI (reference sequence). Trimming removed 6 bases at V and 4 bases at J, with 12 bases between.

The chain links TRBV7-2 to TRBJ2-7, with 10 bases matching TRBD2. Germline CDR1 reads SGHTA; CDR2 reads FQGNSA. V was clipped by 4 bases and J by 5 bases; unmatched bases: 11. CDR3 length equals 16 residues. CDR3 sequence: CASSSAAASGRDEQYF. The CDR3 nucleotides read TGTGCCAGCAGCTCCGCGGCGGCTAGCGGGAGAGACGAGCAGTACTTC.

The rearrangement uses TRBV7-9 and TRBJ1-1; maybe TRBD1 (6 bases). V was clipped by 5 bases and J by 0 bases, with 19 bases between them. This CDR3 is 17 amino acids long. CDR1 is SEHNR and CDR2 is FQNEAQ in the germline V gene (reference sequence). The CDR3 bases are TGTGCCAGCAGCCAAGGGGGTGGGACACCTATGAACACTGAAGCTTTCTTT. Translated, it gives CASSQGGGTPMNTEAFF.

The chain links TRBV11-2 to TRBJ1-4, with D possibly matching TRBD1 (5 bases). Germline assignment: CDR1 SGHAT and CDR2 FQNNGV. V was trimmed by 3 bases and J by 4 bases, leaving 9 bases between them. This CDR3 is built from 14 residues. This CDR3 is CASSLQGYNEKLFF. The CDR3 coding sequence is TGTGCCAGCAGCTTGCAGGGATATAATGAAAAACTGTTTTTT.

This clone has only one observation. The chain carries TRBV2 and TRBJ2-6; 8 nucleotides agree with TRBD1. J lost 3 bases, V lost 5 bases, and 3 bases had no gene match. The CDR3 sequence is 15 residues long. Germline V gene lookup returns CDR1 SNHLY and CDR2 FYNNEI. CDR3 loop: CASSLDRVGANVLTF. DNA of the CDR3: TGTGCCAGCAGTCTGGACAGGGTTGGGGCCAACGTCCTGACTTTC.

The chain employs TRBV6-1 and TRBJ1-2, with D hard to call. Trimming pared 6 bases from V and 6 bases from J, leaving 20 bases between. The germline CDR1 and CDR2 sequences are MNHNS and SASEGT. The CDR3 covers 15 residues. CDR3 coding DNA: TGTGCCAGCAGAGCTGGGTCCGGGAACGATAATGGCTACACCTTC. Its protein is CASRAGSGNDNGYTF.

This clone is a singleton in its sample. As DNA, the CDR3 is TGCGCCAGCAGCTTGGGACTAGCGGGAAGCTGGGGTAATGAGCAGTTCTTC. It yields the protein CASSLGLAGSWGNEQFF. V is TRBV5-1 and J is TRBJ2-1; TRBD2 matches 11 bases. This CDR3 comprises 17 residues. V shed 0 bases, J shed 7 bases, and the junction held 9 bases outside the gene matches. Germline V lookup: CDR1 SGHRS, CDR2 YFSETQ.

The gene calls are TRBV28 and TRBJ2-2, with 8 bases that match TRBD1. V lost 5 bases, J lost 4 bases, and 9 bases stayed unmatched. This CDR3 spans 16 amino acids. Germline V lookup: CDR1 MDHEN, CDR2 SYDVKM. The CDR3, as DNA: TGTGCCAGCAGTCCCCATGGGACAGGCCCCACCGGGGAGCTGTTTTTT. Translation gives CASSPHGTGPTGELFF.